This TCR beta chain was recorded in a study of blood T cell repertoires in COVID-19. About the research overall: From the United States, Italy and Spain came samples of acute and convalescent COVID-19.

Assay used: immunoSEQ multiplex PCR; TCRdb lists only in-frame clones, some missing. The sample lists 250,000 to 350,000 clones, around 90% seen once, with 5.5% to 7% in the top ten. Residents of about two dozen US areas, aged about 18 to 89 years, made up the participants. Cohort 3 donors counted as recovered after two negative PCRs, clearance, or resolved symptoms. The sample was PBMCs or T cells enriched from blood (not recorded which). This clonotype originated in a woman in her 40s who had recovered from COVID-19.

CDR3: CASETTSYQETQYF. The CDR3 region has the DNA TGTGCCAGCGAGACAACCTCGTACCAAGAGACCCAGTACTTC. The chain is built from TRBV28 and TRBJ2-5, with D uncertain. The V and J ends lost 8 bases and 0 bases respectively, with 13 bases between them. The CDR3 consists of 14 residues. CDR1 is MDHEN and CDR2 is SYDVKM in the germline V gene.